The 7 T cell receptor beta chains given below trace back to one sample, sequenced in a study of T cell changes during pregnancy in multiple sclerosis. Libraries were prepared by immunoSEQ multiplex PCR; TCRdb keeps only in-frame clonotypes and omits some of them. The sample includes 35,000 to 55,000 clones, around 93% seen only once; the top ten take 0.45% to 0.55%. This specimen was CD4+ T cells from peripheral blood mononuclear cells, taken in the third trimester of pregnancy. All receptors derive from a female donor with multiple sclerosis, enrolled in a pregnancy study.

This chain joins TRBV10-2 and TRBJ2-1; maybe TRBD2 (5 bases). CDR3 size: 17 residues. From germline, CDR1 is WSHSY and CDR2 SAAADI. Trimming pared 6 bases from V and 4 bases from J, leaving 22 bases between. In nucleotides, the CDR3 is TGCGCCAGCAGAGATACCTCCGGCCGGGGAATATACAATGAGCAGTTCTTC. Translating it yields CASRDTSGRGIYNEQFF.

V usage is TRBV10-3 and J usage is TRBJ2-3, with D unclear. The germline CDR1 and CDR2 sequences are ENHRY and SYGVKD. The CDR3 extends over 15 amino acids. Trimming removed 0 bases at V and 0 bases at J, with 7 bases between. CDR3 sequence: CAISESQISTDTQYF. The CDR3 DNA reads as TGTGCCATCAGTGAGTCGCAGATTAGCACAGATACGCAGTATTTT.

This clone has just one count. V is TRBV5-1 and J is TRBJ1-1; 9 bases align to TRBD1. The germline CDR1 and CDR2 sequences are SGHRS and YFSETQ. J lost 5 bases, V lost 4 bases, and 12 bases had no gene match. The CDR3 loop spans 16 amino acids. The CDR3 here is CASSPHRGLRGTEAFF. The CDR3 DNA is TGCGCCAGCAGCCCCCACAGGGGGCTTCGAGGTACTGAAGCTTTCTTT. The entire variable domain, with the rest obtained from reference TRBV5-1 and TRBJ1-1, is as follows: KAGVTQTPRYLIKTRGQQVTLSCSPISGHRSVSWYQQTPGQGLQFLFEYFSETQRNKGNFPGRFSGRQFSNSRSEMNVSTLELGDSALYLCASSPHRGLRGTEAFFGQGTRLTVV.

This clone was recorded once. The chain links TRBV13 to TRBJ2-2, with 8 bases identical to TRBD1. V was pared by 4 bases and J by 3 bases, with 4 bases of the junction left unmatched. The CDR3 is 15 amino acids. Germline V CDR1 and CDR2: PRHDT, FYEKMQ (reference sequence). This chain's CDR3 is CASSSDRVYTGELFF. Written as DNA, the CDR3 is TGTGCCAGCAGCTCGGACAGGGTCTACACCGGGGAGCTGTTTTTT.

This CDR3 reads CASSVGAGVSGELFF. The CDR3 DNA is TGTGCCAGTAGTGTGGGGGCGGGAGTCTCGGGGGAGCTGTTTTTT. V is TRBV19 and J is TRBJ2-2; D might be TRBD2 (7 bases). CDR1 LNHDA and CDR2 SQIVND come from the germline V gene (reference sequence). CDR3 length equals 15 residues. The V and J ends lost 5 bases and 8 bases respectively, with 18 bases between them.

This clone is a singleton in its sample. Relative to the germline gene, one junction end is altered; a read error may explain this. The J gene is TRBJ2-3, the V gene TRBV7-7; D unclear. The germline gives CDR1 SSHAT, CDR2 FNYEAQ (reference sequence). CDR3 size: 13 residues. Written as DNA, the CDR3 is TGTGCTAGCAGCTTGGGCGCCACAGATACGCAGTATTTT. Translated: CASSLGATDTQYF.

The chain recombines TRBV28 with TRBJ1-1; maybe TRBD1 (6 bases). V was cut by 4 bases and J by 4 bases, with 19 bases left in between. Germline V gives CDR1 MDHEN, CDR2 SYDVKM. This CDR3 is 16 amino acids long. The CDR3 reads CASSSLSGGRGTEAFF. For the CDR3, the DNA is TGTGCCAGCAGTTCCCTCTCGGGGGGCCGGGGCACTGAAGCTTTCTTT.